What follows are 23 T cell receptor beta chains derived from one specimen sequenced in a study of blood T cell repertoires in COVID-19. Sequencing used immunoSEQ multiplex PCR; TCRdb keeps in-frame clones, though not all of them. The sample holds about 210,000 clones; roughly 94% are singletons and the top ten take roughly 1.2%. Sequenced material: peripheral blood. Source of these receptors: a man aged 25-40 years with acute or convalescent COVID-19.

J is TRBJ2-2 and V is TRBV4-1; TRBD2 matches at 15 bases. CDR1 and CDR2 from the germline V gene are MGHRA and YSYEKL. The CDR3 totals 18 residues. With V trimmed by 4 bases and J by 4 bases, 7 bases remained unmatched. The CDR3 coding sequence is TGCGCCAGCAGCCGGGGGACTAGCGGGGGGTCTAGCACCGGGGAGCTGTTTTTT. Translation: CASSRGTSGGSSTGELFF.

The chain carries TRBV7-3 and TRBJ2-1, with TRBD2 identical over 7 bases. There are 14 residues in the CDR3. Germline CDR1 reads SGHTA; CDR2 reads FQGTGA. Unmatched junction bases numbered 6, after V lost 5 bases and J lost 5 bases. The CDR3 is CASSDASGNNEQFF. The CDR3 nucleotides read TGTGCCAGCAGCGACGCTAGCGGTAACAATGAGCAGTTCTTC.

The chain has TRBV19 and TRBJ1-2; 11 nucleotides agree with TRBD1. Germline-derived CDR1 and CDR2 are LNHDA and SQIVND (reference sequence). There are 14 residues in the CDR3. With V trimmed by 5 bases and J by 5 bases, 4 bases remained unmatched. The DNA of the CDR3 is TGTGCCAGTAGTTGGGACAGGGGGAGGTATGGCTACACCTTC. Translated, it gives CASSWDRGRYGYTF.

The chain carries TRBV19 and TRBJ1-2; D is unclear. The CDR3 has 12 residues. From germline, CDR1 is LNHDA and CDR2 SQIVND (reference sequence). The V and J ends lost 5 bases and 0 bases respectively, with 4 bases between them. CDR3 DNA sequence: TGTGCCAGTAGTCAGACTAACTATGGCTACACCTTC. This gives the protein CASSQTNYGYTF. The variable domain in full, with the rest retrieved from reference TRBV19 and TRBJ1-2, is DGGITQSPKYLFRKEGQNVTLSCEQNLNHDAMYWYRQDPGQGLRLIYYSQIVNDFQKGDIAEGYSVSREKKESFPLTVTSAQKNPTAFYLCASSQTNYGYTFGSGTRLTVV.

This chain connects TRBV15 to TRBJ2-4, with 7 bases matching TRBD2. Germline CDR1 is LNHNV and CDR2 is YYDKDF (reference sequence). This CDR3 region has 17 residues. The V segment lost 0 bases and the J segment 5 bases; nucleotides outside the gene matches: 10. The CDR3 loop is CATSRDQAGAGENIQYF. CDR3 in DNA: TGTGCCACCAGCAGAGATCAGGCGGGAGCTGGCGAAAACATTCAGTACTTC.

V and J are TRBV7-2 and TRBJ2-5, with 9 nucleotides matching TRBD1. This CDR3 has 15 amino acids. Germline V gene sequence: CDR1 SGHTA, CDR2 FQGNSA. V lost 4 bases and J lost 5; bases outside the gene matches: 8. The CDR3 sequence: CASSSPGQGRETQYF. Written as DNA, the CDR3 is TGTGCCAGCAGCTCACCGGGACAGGGTAGGGAGACCCAGTACTTC.

J is TRBJ2-7 and V is TRBV5-5; 7 bases agree with TRBD1. Germline CDR1 SGHKS, CDR2 YYEKEE (reference sequence). The CDR3 sequence is 18 residues long. J gave up 2 bases and V 0 bases, and 14 bases lay outside the gene matches. CDR3 residues: CASSLVRTGTLGAYEQYF. The CDR3 nucleotides are TGTGCCAGCAGCTTGGTCCGGACAGGAACATTAGGAGCCTACGAGCAGTACTTC.

The DNA for the CDR3 is TGTGCCAGCACCCAATGGGGGACAGGGTATGGGGCCGGGGAGCTGTTTTTT. Encoded protein: CASTQWGTGYGAGELFF. The V gene is TRBV2, the J gene TRBJ2-2, with 9 bases that match TRBD1. V lost 7 bases to trimming and J lost 6 bases; unmatched junction nucleotides: 15. The CDR3 is made up of 17 amino acids. In germline, CDR1 is SNHLY, CDR2 FYNNEI.

The chain uses TRBV4-1 and TRBJ2-5; D not certain. Between the trimmed V and J ends, which lost 0 bases and 2 bases, there was a span of 7 bases. The CDR3 loop spans 14 amino acids. The V gene's germline CDR1 is MGHRA and CDR2 YSYEKL. The CDR3 DNA follows: TGCGCCAGCAGCCAAGATCAGACTCAAGAGACCCAGTACTTC. Its translation is CASSQDQTQETQYF.

The V call is TRBV7-8, the J call TRBJ2-5, with 10 nucleotides matching TRBD2. Germline CDR1 is SGHVS and CDR2 is FQNEAQ. J lost 5 bases, V lost 2 bases, and 8 bases had no gene match. The CDR3 length is 16 residues. The CDR3 here is CASSLLLAGAPETQYF. DNA for the CDR3: TGTGCCAGCAGCTTACTCCTAGCGGGAGCCCCCGAGACCCAGTACTTC.

The chain couples TRBV28 to TRBJ2-1; 8 bases fit TRBD2. The V gene end was trimmed by 6 bases and the J gene end by 8 bases; junction bases not matched to a gene: 9. The V gene's germline CDR1 is MDHEN and CDR2 SYDVKM. The CDR3 has 14 residues. CDR3 nucleotides: TGTGCCAGCAGAAATCCCGGGACTAGATATGAGCAGTTCTTC. Protein: CASRNPGTRYEQFF.

V and J are TRBV11-2 and TRBJ2-5; D remains unclear. Germline lookup yields CDR1 SGHAT and CDR2 FQNNGV. V was trimmed by 0 bases and J by 0 bases, leaving 11 bases between them. The CDR3 loop spans 16 amino acids. This CDR3 is CASSLDPWYYQETQYF. In DNA, the CDR3 is TGTGCCAGCAGCTTAGATCCGTGGTACTACCAAGAGACCCAGTACTTC.

This chain joins TRBV10-3 and TRBJ1-5; 8 bases are shared with TRBD1. From germline, CDR1 is ENHRY and CDR2 SYGVKD. The CDR3 is 14 amino acids. V trimming: 6 bases; J trimming: 5 bases; junction bases outside the gene matches: 6. This chain's CDR3 is CAISSQDRDQPQHF. CDR3 sequence (DNA): TGTGCCATCAGCAGTCAGGACAGGGATCAGCCCCAGCATTTT.

The chain joins TRBV5-1 to TRBJ2-7, with 8 bases identical to TRBD2. The CDR3 has 14 amino acids. The V gene end was trimmed by 7 bases and the J gene end by 2 bases; junction bases not matched to a gene: 8. Germline lookup yields CDR1 SGHRS and CDR2 YFSETQ. CDR3 sequence reads: CASHPGLGTYEQYF. CDR3 bases: TGCGCCAGCCATCCGGGACTAGGCACCTACGAGCAGTACTTC.

This clone was detected a few times. The chain has TRBV15 and TRBJ2-1, with D perhaps TRBD2 (6 bases). The CDR3 spans 15 residues. The germline CDR1 and CDR2 sequences are LNHNV and YYDKDF (reference sequence). V lost 0 bases and J lost 9, with 15 bases in between. This CDR3 reads CATSRDIRESSEQFF. In DNA, the CDR3 is TGTGCCACCAGCAGAGATATCCGGGAGAGTAGTGAGCAGTTCTTC.

This clone appeared a few times. The chain carries TRBV7-9 and TRBJ2-1; 9 bases fit TRBD2. This CDR3 has 14 residues. V gave up 1 base and J gave up 9 bases; unmatched junction bases: 4. Germline V CDR1 and CDR2: SEHNR, FQNEAQ (reference sequence). The CDR3 DNA follows: TGTGCCAGCAGCTTAGTAGCGGGAGTCATTGAGCAGTTCTTC. This encodes CASSLVAGVIEQFF.

The chain has TRBV11-2 and TRBJ1-5, with 9 bases lining up with TRBD1. Unmatched junction bases numbered 1, after V lost 2 bases and J lost 5 bases. The CDR3 totals 14 residues. Germline V gene lookup returns CDR1 SGHAT and CDR2 FQNNGV. The CDR3 bases are TGTGCCAGCAGCTTAAGGACAGGGGATCAGCCCCAGCATTTT. It codes for CASSLRTGDQPQHF.

This clone was observed a handful of times. V is TRBV28 and J is TRBJ1-6; D is unclear. CDR3 length equals 15 residues. The V and J ends lost 4 bases and 8 bases respectively, with 15 bases between them. Looked up from germline, CDR1 is MDHEN and CDR2 is SYDVKM. CDR3 DNA sequence: TGTGCCAGCAGTTCCGCCCAGTTAGAGGATTCACCCCTCCACTTT. This codes for CASSSAQLEDSPLHF. Supplemented by reference TRBV28 and TRBJ1-6, the full variable domain reads DVKVTQSSRYLVKRTGEKVFLECVQDMDHENMFWYRQDPGLGLRLIYFSYDVKMKEKGDIPEGYSVSREKKERFSLILESASTNQTSMYLCASSSAQLEDSPLHFGNGTRLTVT.

The rearrangement uses TRBV11-2 and TRBJ2-1; 11 bases fit TRBD2. In germline, CDR1 is SGHAT, CDR2 FQNNGV. The junction had 7 bases not matched to a gene; V was cut back by 2 bases and J by 7 bases. This CDR3 spans 16 amino acids. The DNA of the CDR3 is TGTGCCAGCAGCTTATTAGCGGGGGGGCCGGGTAATGAGCAGTTCTTC. Translated, it gives CASSLLAGGPGNEQFF.

The gene calls are TRBV29-1 and TRBJ2-1, with TRBD1 matching over 8 bases. The V and J ends lost 1 base and 4 bases, in that order; junction bases with no gene match: 15. CDR1 and CDR2 from the germline V gene are SQVTM and ANQGSEA. The CDR3 spans 18 residues. The CDR3 nucleotides read TGCAGCGTTGAAGGGGGTTTTGGACAGGGATATTCTTACAATGAGCAGTTCTTC. Encoded protein: CSVEGGFGQGYSYNEQFF.

The chain is built from TRBV19 and TRBJ2-2; 11 positions agree with TRBD2. This CDR3 is built from 18 residues. Germline values: CDR1 LNHDA, CDR2 SQIVND (reference sequence). V gave up 1 base and J gave up 3 bases; unmatched junction bases: 7. CDR3 DNA: TGTGCCAGTAGTATAGCCGTAGCGGGAGGGCGTGACACCGGGGAGCTGTTTTTT. The encoded protein is CASSIAVAGGRDTGELFF.

This clone was picked up one time. This sequence joins TRBV19 and TRBJ1-5; D gene uncertain. Trimming pared 9 bases from V and 5 bases from J, leaving 20 bases between. Germline-derived CDR1 and CDR2 are LNHDA and SQIVND (reference sequence). The CDR3 sequence is 15 residues long. The CDR3 protein is CASHPRGLGDQPQHF. For the CDR3, the DNA is TGTGCCAGCCACCCCCGAGGGCTTGGGGATCAGCCCCAGCATTTT.

The chain couples TRBV24-1 to TRBJ2-5; D possibly corresponds to TRBD1 (8 bases). The CDR3 extends over 15 amino acids. Trimming took off 3 bases at V and 5 bases at J, with 15 bases between the two ends. The germline V gene has CDR1 KGHDR and CDR2 SFDVKD. The CDR3 DNA reads TGTGCCACCAGTGATGCCCACAGGGGGGGGGAGACCCAGTACTTC. Residues: CATSDAHRGGETQYF.